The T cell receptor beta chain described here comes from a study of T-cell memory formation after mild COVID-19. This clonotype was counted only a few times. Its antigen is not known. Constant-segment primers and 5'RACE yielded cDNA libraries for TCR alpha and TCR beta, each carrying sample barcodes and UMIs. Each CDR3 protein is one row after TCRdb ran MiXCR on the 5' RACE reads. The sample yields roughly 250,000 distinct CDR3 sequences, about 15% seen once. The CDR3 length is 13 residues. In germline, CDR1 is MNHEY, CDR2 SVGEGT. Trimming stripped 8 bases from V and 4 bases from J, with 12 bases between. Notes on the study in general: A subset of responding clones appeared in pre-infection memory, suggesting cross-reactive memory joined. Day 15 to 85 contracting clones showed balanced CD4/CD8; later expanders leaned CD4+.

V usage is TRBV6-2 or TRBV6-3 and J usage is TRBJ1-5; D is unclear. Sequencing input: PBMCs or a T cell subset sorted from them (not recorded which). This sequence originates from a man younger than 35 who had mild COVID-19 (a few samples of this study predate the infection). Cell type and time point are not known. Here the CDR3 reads CASRRQTNQPQHF. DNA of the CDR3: TGTGCCAGCCGCAGGCAGACGAATCAGCCCCAGCATTTT.